The 32 T cell receptor beta chains listed next were all sequenced from one sample in a study of T cell changes during pregnancy in multiple sclerosis. The data were produced by immunoSEQ multiplex PCR, yet TCRdb's version contains in-frame clones alone and is incomplete. Of 50,000 to 65,000 clones in the sample, roughly 92% were seen once. Sequenced material: CD8+ T cells from peripheral blood mononuclear cells, taken in the second trimester of pregnancy. These receptors all stem from a female donor with multiple sclerosis, enrolled in a pregnancy study.

CDR3 nucleotides: TGTGCCAGTTCTCACGGTCCGAACACTGAAGCTTTCTTT. Translating it yields CASSHGPNTEAFF. The gene calls are TRBV19 and TRBJ1-1; the D is unclear. In germline, CDR1 is LNHDA, CDR2 SQIVND (reference sequence). There are 13 residues in the CDR3. The ends were cut back, 8 bases at V and 1 base at J, with 11 bases in the middle.

The V call is TRBV7-9, the J call TRBJ2-3; D is possibly TRBD1 (6 bases). The CDR3 length is 16 residues. Germline V CDR1 and CDR2: SEHNR, FQNEAQ (reference sequence). V was clipped by 5 bases and J by 3 bases, with 18 bases between them. The CDR3 region has the DNA TGTGCCAGCAGCCCGACGACAGGCACTAGTACAGATACGCAGTATTTT. Translated, it gives CASSPTTGTSTDTQYF. The full variable domain, with the rest looked up from reference TRBV7-9 and TRBJ2-3, is DTGVSQNPRHKITKRGQNVTFRCDPISEHNRLYWYRQTLGQGPEFLTYFQNEAQLEKSRLLSDRFSAERPKGSFSTLEIQRTEQGDSAMYLCASSPTTGTSTDTQYFGPGTRLTVL.

This clone occurred once. The J gene is TRBJ1-2, the V gene TRBV29-1; 7 nucleotides align to TRBD1. Germline values: CDR1 SQVTM, CDR2 ANQGSEA. V lost 6 bases to trimming and J lost 4 bases; unmatched junction nucleotides: 5. CDR3 size: 12 residues. The CDR3 region has the DNA TGCAGCGTCTGGACAGGACTCTATGGCTACACCTTC. This translates into CSVWTGLYGYTF. Drawing the rest from reference TRBV29-1 and TRBJ1-2, the complete variable domain is SAVISQKPSRDICQRGTSLTIQCQVDSQVTMMFWYRQQPGQSLTLIATANQGSEATYESGFVIDKFPISRPNLTFSTLTVSNMSPEDSSIYLCSVWTGLYGYTFGSGTRLTVV.

This chain links TRBV27 with TRBJ2-7; no firm D call. This CDR3 has 9 amino acids. The V end lost 11 bases, the J end lost 4 bases, and 6 bases lay between the germline ends. In germline, CDR1 is MNHEY, CDR2 SMNVEV (reference sequence). DNA of the CDR3: TGTGCCGTCGGTTACGAGCAGTACTTC. Its protein product is CAVGYEQYF.

This sequence joins TRBV27 and TRBJ1-5, with TRBD1 matching over 9 bases. The CDR3 loop spans 14 amino acids. The germline V gene encodes CDR1 MNHEY and CDR2 SMNVEV (reference sequence). V dropped 7 bases and J dropped 5; count of bases not matched to a gene: 6. As DNA, the CDR3 is TGTGCCAGCAAAATCACAGGGGGCGATCAGCCCCAGCATTTT. It translates to CASKITGGDQPQHF.

In DNA form, the CDR3 reads TGCGCCAGCAGCTACGACTGGGACTATGGCTACACCTTC. Its protein product is CASSYDWDYGYTF. V is TRBV5-1 and J is TRBJ1-2, with D uncertain. Germline-derived CDR1 and CDR2 are SGHRS and YFSETQ. The CDR3 has 13 amino acids. The germline V and J ends were trimmed by 3 bases and 3 bases, with 9 bases remaining between them.

The rearrangement joins TRBV7-9 to TRBJ2-6, with 9 bases that match TRBD1. This CDR3 spans 16 amino acids. V gave up 5 bases and J gave up 2 bases; unmatched junction bases: 4. Germline CDR1 is SEHNR and CDR2 is FQNEAQ (reference sequence). The CDR3 coding sequence is TGTGCCAGCAGCCTTTGGACAGGGGCTGGGGCCAACGTCCTGACTTTC. It is translated as CASSLWTGAGANVLTF. The full variable domain, with the rest looked up from reference TRBV7-9 and TRBJ2-6, is DTGVSQNPRHKITKRGQNVTFRCDPISEHNRLYWYRQTLGQGPEFLTYFQNEAQLEKSRLLSDRFSAERPKGSFSTLEIQRTEQGDSAMYLCASSLWTGAGANVLTFGAGSRLTVL.

J is TRBJ2-7 and V is TRBV5-1; 9 positions agree with TRBD1. With V trimmed by 4 bases and J by 5 bases, 7 bases remained unmatched. Germline V gene sequence: CDR1 SGHRS, CDR2 YFSETQ. This CDR3 has 14 amino acids. CDR3 sequence: CASSRTGDGNEQYF. The CDR3 region has the DNA TGCGCCAGCAGCCGGACAGGGGATGGGAACGAGCAGTACTTC. The full variable domain, completed using reference TRBV5-1 and TRBJ2-7, is KAGVTQTPRYLIKTRGQQVTLSCSPISGHRSVSWYQQTPGQGLQFLFEYFSETQRNKGNFPGRFSGRQFSNSRSEMNVSTLELGDSALYLCASSRTGDGNEQYFGPGTRLTVT.

The V call is TRBV11-2, the J call TRBJ2-1; 9 nucleotides line up with TRBD1. V was pared by 5 bases and J by 5 bases, with 7 bases of the junction left unmatched. The CDR3 consists of 15 residues. Germline CDR1 and CDR2: SGHAT and FQNNGV. CDR3 loop: CASSVRDREHNEQFF. CDR3 nucleotides: TGTGCCAGCAGCGTCCGGGACAGGGAGCACAATGAGCAGTTCTTC.

The rearrangement uses TRBV7-9 and TRBJ1-1, with D unresolved. The ends were cut back, 4 bases at V and 10 bases at J, with 16 bases in the middle. This CDR3 spans 13 amino acids. Germline V CDR1 and CDR2: SEHNR, FQNEAQ (reference sequence). CDR3 bases: TGTGCCAGCAGCTCAAGTCCAGGAATACGAGCTTTCTTT. Protein: CASSSSPGIRAFF.

The rearrangement uses TRBV6-1 and TRBJ1-1, with 8 bases identical to TRBD1. Germline V CDR1 and CDR2: MNHNS, SASEGT. This CDR3 comprises 15 residues. The junction had 2 bases not matched to a gene; V was cut back by 2 bases and J by 0 bases. CDR3 bases: TGTGCCAGCAGTGAAAACAGGGGGGTGAACACTGAAGCTTTCTTT. Translating gives CASSENRGVNTEAFF.

The chain joins TRBV19 to TRBJ2-1; TRBD2 agrees at 8 bases. J lost 3 bases, V lost 3 bases, and 1 base had no gene match. From germline, CDR1 is LNHDA and CDR2 SQIVND (reference sequence). This CDR3 spans 14 amino acids. CDR3 nucleotides: TGTGCCAGTAGTATGGCGGGAGGCTACAATGAGCAGTTCTTC. It codes for CASSMAGGYNEQFF. The full variable domain, in which reference TRBV19 and TRBJ2-1 provide the parts outside the CDR3, is DGGITQSPKYLFRKEGQNVTLSCEQNLNHDAMYWYRQDPGQGLRLIYYSQIVNDFQKGDIAEGYSVSREKKESFPLTVTSAQKNPTAFYLCASSMAGGYNEQFFGPGTRLTVL.

The chain combines TRBV18 with TRBJ2-3; 11 positions agree with TRBD2. Germline trimming cut 0 bases from V and 4 bases from J; bases unmatched to any gene: 3. The CDR3 length is 16 residues. Germline loops: CDR1 KGHSH, CDR2 LQKENI. CDR3 nucleotide sequence: TGTGCCAGCTCACCACCCGGGACTAGCGGACCAGATACGCAGTATTTT. Its protein is CASSPPGTSGPDTQYF.

The V and J genes are TRBV4-1 and TRBJ2-7, with TRBD2 matching 11 bases. Germline CDR1 reads MGHRA; CDR2 reads YSYEKL. The CDR3 has 18 amino acids. V gave up 0 bases and J gave up 2 bases; unmatched junction bases: 9. CDR3 DNA: TGCGCCAGCAGCCAAGAGGACCCCGGACTAGCGGGTGCCTACGAGCAGTACTTC. Residues: CASSQEDPGLAGAYEQYF.

V usage is TRBV11-3 and J usage is TRBJ2-5, with 9 bases lining up with TRBD1. The CDR3 spans 15 residues. Trimming took 1 base from V and 5 from J; bases not matched to a gene: 5. CDR1 and CDR2 from the germline V gene are SGHNT and YENEEA. The CDR3 DNA follows: TGTGCCAGCAGCTTAGGACAGGGGGGTCGGGAGACCCAGTACTTC. This codes for CASSLGQGGRETQYF.

CDR3 sequence: CASSDFQGLYEQYF. The CDR3 bases are TGTGCCAGCAGCGATTTTCAGGGGCTCTACGAGCAGTACTTC. The rearrangement links TRBV6-1 to TRBJ2-7; D might be TRBD1 (6 bases). This CDR3 comprises 14 residues. Germline assignment: CDR1 MNHNS and CDR2 SASEGT. V dropped 6 bases and J dropped 3 bases, with 15 bases sitting between them.

V and J are TRBV19 and TRBJ1-1; unclear D gene. The CDR3 totals 13 residues. Looked up from germline, CDR1 is LNHDA and CDR2 is SQIVND (reference sequence). Trimming shortened V by 6 bases and J by 6 bases, and 14 bases separated the two germline ends. The CDR3 coding sequence is TGTGCCAGTAGAGGGAGGGTCAGCGCTGAAGCTTTCTTT. Its translation: CASRGRVSAEAFF.

This chain links TRBV5-6 with TRBJ2-7; 8 bases agree with TRBD2. The CDR3 contains 16 residues. The ends lost 0 bases at V and 4 bases at J; junction bases unmatched: 9. Germline V gene lookup returns CDR1 SGHDT and CDR2 YYEEEE. The CDR3 region is CASSLAVGRAVYEQYF. For the CDR3, the DNA is TGTGCCAGCAGCTTGGCCGTCGGGAGGGCGGTTTACGAGCAGTACTTC.

This rearrangement joins TRBV27 to TRBJ2-5; TRBD2 agrees at 9 bases. After removal of 3 bases from V and 2 bases from J, the junction contained 7 bases not matched to a gene. CDR1 and CDR2 (germline): MNHEY, SMNVEV (reference sequence). The CDR3 has 16 residues. The CDR3 here is CASSFYSGRSQETQYF. Written as DNA, the CDR3 is TGTGCCAGCAGTTTTTACAGCGGGAGGTCTCAAGAGACCCAGTACTTC.

The rearrangement links TRBV30 to TRBJ1-2, with D tentatively TRBD1 (5 bases). The germline V gene encodes CDR1 GTSNPN and CDR2 SVGIG (reference sequence). The V end was cut by 2 bases, the J end by 7 bases, with 20 bases between. The CDR3 spans 15 residues. CDR3 DNA sequence: TGTGCCTGGAGTCAAGGGCAGGGCCGTCCAGCTGGCTACACCTTC. Translation gives CAWSQGQGRPAGYTF.

The chain employs TRBV5-1 and TRBJ1-3; a weak D match, TRBD1 (5 bases). Trimming took off 4 bases at V and 0 bases at J, with 11 bases between the two ends. The CDR3 covers 15 residues. Germline lookup yields CDR1 SGHRS and CDR2 YFSETQ. The CDR3 DNA reads TGCGCCAGCAGCATCGACAGATACTCTGGAAACACCATATATTTT. Translated, it gives CASSIDRYSGNTIYF.

The chain couples TRBV6-1 to TRBJ2-7; 10 nucleotides align to TRBD2. The CDR3 contains 13 residues. Trimming cost V 2 bases and J 6 bases; bases outside gene matches: 1. Germline CDR1 and CDR2: MNHNS and SASEGT. The CDR3 reads CASSELAGVEQYF. DNA for the CDR3: TGTGCCAGCAGTGAACTAGCGGGAGTCGAGCAGTACTTC.

The V call is TRBV29-1, the J call TRBJ1-2; D ambiguous. This CDR3 is built from 14 residues. Germline CDR1 SQVTM, CDR2 ANQGSEA. Written as DNA, the CDR3 is TGCAGTTGCACCTCCGACACGTATAACTATGGCTACACCTTC. It specifies CSCTSDTYNYGYTF.

The gene calls are TRBV19 and TRBJ1-5, with D possibly TRBD1 on 6 matching bases. The V end was cut by 3 bases, the J end by 4 bases, with 10 bases between. Germline loops: CDR1 LNHDA, CDR2 SQIVND (reference sequence). This CDR3 contains 14 residues. CDR3 DNA: TGTGCCAGTAGTATCGGGCAGGGGAATCAGCCCCAGCATTTT. It encodes CASSIGQGNQPQHF. The full variable domain, rest sourced from reference TRBV19 and TRBJ1-5, is DGGITQSPKYLFRKEGQNVTLSCEQNLNHDAMYWYRQDPGQGLRLIYYSQIVNDFQKGDIAEGYSVSREKKESFPLTVTSAQKNPTAFYLCASSIGQGNQPQHFGDGTRLSIL.

This clone was counted a single time. The gene calls are TRBV7-9 and TRBJ2-2; D is possibly TRBD2 (6 bases). The germline V gene has CDR1 SEHNR and CDR2 FQNEAQ (reference sequence). Trimming removed 2 bases from V and 5 bases from J, with 9 bases in between. The CDR3 has 14 residues. CDR3 sequence reads: CASSLLGGTGELFF. CDR3 nucleotide sequence: TGTGCCAGCAGCTTACTAGGAGGGACCGGGGAGCTGTTTTTT.

CDR3 DNA: TGTGCCAGCCTTGGGACTAGGTTCTCCTACGAGCAGTACTTC. Protein product: CASLGTRFSYEQYF. This rearrangement joins TRBV28 to TRBJ2-7; TRBD2 matches at 8 bases. Germline V gives CDR1 MDHEN, CDR2 SYDVKM. The CDR3 extends over 14 amino acids. J was trimmed by 0 bases and V by 8 bases; bases with no gene match: 6. Full variable domain (remainder filled in from reference TRBV28 and TRBJ2-7): DVKVTQSSRYLVKRTGEKVFLECVQDMDHENMFWYRQDPGLGLRLIYFSYDVKMKEKGDIPEGYSVSREKKERFSLILESASTNQTSMYLCASLGTRFSYEQYFGPGTRLTVT.

This CDR3 is CASSSGVYNEQFF. CDR3 sequence (DNA): TGTGCCAGTAGTAGCGGGGTCTACAATGAGCAGTTCTTC. This chain connects TRBV19 to TRBJ2-1, with D tentatively TRBD2 (6 bases). Germline values: CDR1 LNHDA, CDR2 SQIVND (reference sequence). V shed 4 bases and J shed 3 bases, with 7 bases lying between them. CDR3 length: 13 amino acids.

The J gene is TRBJ2-7, the V gene TRBV15, with a tentative D call TRBD1 (7 bases). CDR3 length equals 15 residues. CDR1 and CDR2 (germline): LNHNV, YYDKDF (reference sequence). Trimming removed 3 bases from V and 4 bases from J, with 16 bases in between. The CDR3 loop reads CATSSETGTGYEQYF. CDR3 sequence (DNA): TGTGCCACCAGCAGCGAGACAGGGACTGGATACGAGCAGTACTTC.

The chain carries TRBV5-1 and TRBJ1-4; 10 bases are a match to TRBD1. V lost 0 bases, J lost 8 bases, and 13 bases stayed unmatched. This CDR3 is built from 18 residues. Germline loops: CDR1 SGHRS, CDR2 YFSETQ. The chain's CDR3 is CASSLARQGALRGEKLFF. DNA of the CDR3: TGCGCCAGCAGCTTGGCCAGACAGGGGGCCCTTCGTGGAGAAAAACTGTTTTTT.

This chain links TRBV27 with TRBJ1-1, with a possible D match to TRBD1 (5 bases). CDR3 length: 13 amino acids. CDR1 is MNHEY, CDR2 SMNVEV, per germline (reference sequence). Trimming pared 7 bases from V and 5 bases from J, leaving 14 bases between. The CDR3 region has the DNA TGTGCCAGCACCCTTTCTAGGGGAACTGAAGCTTTCTTT. Its protein is CASTLSRGTEAFF.

V usage is TRBV18 and J usage is TRBJ2-3; maybe TRBD2 (6 bases). V was clipped by 3 bases and J by 5 bases, with 24 bases between them. The CDR3 loop spans 18 amino acids. Germline lookup yields CDR1 KGHSH and CDR2 LQKENI. The DNA of the CDR3 is TGTGCCAGCTCACCGCTCATTGACGACGGTCCGGGAGTAGATACGCAGTATTTT. Translated, it gives CASSPLIDDGPGVDTQYF.

This clone was seen only once. This chain joins TRBV2 and TRBJ2-2, with 9 bases lining up with TRBD2. The trim removed 10 bases at V and 4 bases at J, leaving 19 bases unmatched. Germline-derived CDR1 and CDR2 are SNHLY and FYNNEI. The CDR3 has 18 amino acids. The CDR3 region is CATRRGDGTSSSTGELFF. CDR3 sequence (DNA): TGTGCCACAAGGAGGGGAGACGGGACTAGCTCAAGCACCGGGGAGCTGTTTTTT.